The 27 T cell receptor beta chains reported below all come from one sample, sequenced in a study of cytomegalovirus exposure and HLA in healthy donors. The method was immunoSEQ multiplex PCR; TCRdb's version includes in-frame clones alone and lacks a portion of them. This table has 66,000 or so clones, 95% to 98% appearing once. The sample was PBMCs. Every receptor here comes from a woman younger than 35 in good health and CMV-seropositive.

This chain connects TRBV5-6 to TRBJ2-7; TRBD1 matches at 9 bases. The V segment lost 7 bases and the J segment 0 bases; nucleotides outside the gene matches: 8. Germline loops: CDR1 SGHDT, CDR2 YYEEEE. CDR3 length equals 15 residues. CDR3 region: CASRQGGGSSYEQYF. As DNA, the CDR3 is TGTGCCAGCCGACAGGGGGGTGGAAGCTCCTACGAGCAGTACTTC.

The CDR3 bases are TGTGCCAGCAGCAGACAGGGGATGAACACTGAAGCTTTCTTT. Translation: CASSRQGMNTEAFF. The V call is TRBV7-8, the J call TRBJ1-1, with TRBD1 matching 8 bases. V dropped 5 bases and J dropped 0; count of bases not matched to a gene: 2. This CDR3 spans 14 amino acids. CDR1 SGHVS and CDR2 FQNEAQ come from the germline V gene.

The chain recombines TRBV10-3 with TRBJ2-7; tentative D call: TRBD2 (5 bases). CDR1 and CDR2 (germline): ENHRY, SYGVKD. The CDR3 runs 15 residues. V was trimmed by 3 bases and J by 0 bases, leaving 12 bases between them. The CDR3 reads CAISDLTGSSYEQYF. Here the CDR3 DNA reads TGTGCCATCAGTGATCTCACGGGAAGCTCCTACGAGCAGTACTTC.

The chain employs TRBV7-8 and TRBJ2-7; 7 bases align to TRBD2. J lost 0 bases, V lost 2 bases, and 10 bases had no gene match. Germline CDR1 and CDR2: SGHVS and FQNEAQ. The CDR3 covers 17 residues. The CDR3 sequence: CASSLLILAPSSYEQYF. The CDR3 DNA reads as TGTGCCAGCAGCTTACTAATACTAGCGCCCTCCTCCTACGAGCAGTACTTC.

The DNA for the CDR3 is TGTGCCAGCAGTTTAAGAATTTCCGCGGATATGAACACTGAAGCTTTCTTT. Translating it yields CASSLRISADMNTEAFF. The chain has TRBV28 and TRBJ1-1; unclear D gene. V was clipped by 2 bases and J by 0 bases, with 16 bases between them. This CDR3 is 17 amino acids long. Germline V gene sequence: CDR1 MDHEN, CDR2 SYDVKM.

The CDR3 nucleotides read TGTGCCAGCAGCATCGCGGTCGCGAATCCTGAAGCTTTCTTT. This translates into CASSIAVANPEAFF. The chain couples TRBV11-2 to TRBJ1-1; D is uncertain. Germline CDR1 and CDR2: SGHAT and FQNNGV. CDR3 length: 14 amino acids. V lost 5 bases and J lost 6, with 16 bases in between.

The gene calls are TRBV5-1 and TRBJ1-5; D possibly corresponds to TRBD1 (6 bases). The length of the CDR3 is 16 residues. The germline V gene encodes CDR1 SGHRS and CDR2 YFSETQ. V lost 4 bases and J 0 bases, leaving 14 bases between the germline ends. CDR3 coding DNA: TGCGCCAGCAGCCCAAGTGGACAGTATAGCAATCAGCCCCAGCATTTT. This gives the protein CASSPSGQYSNQPQHF.

The chain recombines TRBV6-5 with TRBJ2-3, with 7 bases that match TRBD1. CDR1 and CDR2 (germline): MNHEY, SVGAGI. The junction had 4 bases not matched to a gene; V was cut back by 6 bases and J by 7 bases. The CDR3 totals 12 residues. The CDR3 coding sequence is TGTGCCAGCAGCCGGGACAGAAATACGCAGTATTTT. Its protein product is CASSRDRNTQYF.

This chain links TRBV7-9 with TRBJ1-1; 9 bases fit TRBD1. The CDR3 length is 13 residues. V lost 5 bases and J lost 8; bases outside the gene matches: 6. CDR1 and CDR2 (germline): SEHNR, FQNEAQ (reference sequence). This chain's CDR3 is CASSPWTGEEAFF. The CDR3 DNA reads TGTGCCAGCAGCCCTTGGACAGGGGAAGAAGCTTTCTTT.

The rearrangement joins TRBV5-1 to TRBJ2-7, with D possibly matching TRBD1 (5 bases). This CDR3 region has 17 residues. V lost 0 bases and J 2 bases, leaving 18 bases between the germline ends. Germline CDR1 SGHRS, CDR2 YFSETQ. The CDR3 loop is CASSLGRVQGSTYEQYF. CDR3 nucleotide sequence: TGCGCCAGCAGCTTGGGTCGTGTTCAGGGAAGCACCTACGAGCAGTACTTC.

The CDR3 sequence: CASSLLPGQGTGNTIYF. In DNA, the CDR3 is TGTGCCAGCAGCTTATTACCGGGACAGGGGACTGGAAACACCATATATTTT. The J gene is TRBJ1-3, the V gene TRBV7-8; 10 bases agree with TRBD1. V gave up 2 bases and J gave up 2 bases; unmatched junction bases: 6. Per germline, CDR1 SGHVS and CDR2 FQNEAQ. This CDR3 spans 17 amino acids.

V is TRBV5-1 and J is TRBJ2-3, with 7 bases that match TRBD1. V shed 5 bases and J 2 bases; nucleotides not matched to a gene: 5. The CDR3 contains 14 residues. CDR1 and CDR2 from the germline V gene are SGHRS and YFSETQ. Written as DNA, the CDR3 is TGCGCCAGCAGTCCGACAGGGACCACAGATACGCAGTATTTT. Translated: CASSPTGTTDTQYF.

This sequence joins TRBV5-1 and TRBJ1-1; D is unclear. Germline V gene data show CDR1 as SGHRS and CDR2 as YFSETQ. The CDR3 is 14 amino acids. Trimming cost V 0 bases and J 5 bases, with 11 bases left between them. CDR3 DNA sequence: TGCGCCAGCAGCTTGGTACGGGGAGGGACTGAAGCTTTCTTT. Translation: CASSLVRGGTEAFF.

This chain links TRBV6-1 with TRBJ1-2; 11 bases are shared with TRBD1. Germline CDR1 is MNHNS and CDR2 is SASEGT. With V trimmed by 5 bases and J by 8 bases, 4 bases remained unmatched. The CDR3 is 13 residues long. CDR3 residues: CASSRTGGGGYTF. Here the CDR3 DNA reads TGTGCCAGCAGTCGGACAGGGGGCGGCGGCTACACCTTC.

This chain links TRBV18 with TRBJ1-5; D is perhaps TRBD1 (5 bases). V was shortened by 6 bases and J by 6 bases, with 18 bases between the two germline ends. This CDR3 contains 15 residues. Germline loops: CDR1 KGHSH, CDR2 LQKENI. The CDR3 protein is CASSAAPGRGQPQHF. The CDR3 nucleotides are TGTGCCAGCTCTGCCGCACCGGGGAGGGGTCAGCCCCAGCATTTT. Using reference TRBV18 and TRBJ1-5 for the parts outside the CDR3, the full variable domain is NAGVMQNPRHLVRRRGQEARLRCSPMKGHSHVYWYRQLPEEGLKFMVYLQKENIIDESGMPKERFSAEFPKEGPSILRIQQVVRGDSAAYFCASSAAPGRGQPQHFGDGTRLSIL.

CDR3 region: CASSERGTGITDTQYF. The CDR3 DNA sequence: TGCGCCAGTTCCGAGAGGGGGACAGGGATCACAGATACGCAGTATTTT. The chain employs TRBV5-1 and TRBJ2-3; 9 bases agree with TRBD1. CDR3 size: 16 residues. CDR1 SGHRS and CDR2 YFSETQ come from the germline V gene. V shed 8 bases and J 2 bases; nucleotides not matched to a gene: 12.

This chain uses TRBV30 with TRBJ2-1, with 8 bases lining up with TRBD1. Germline V lookup: CDR1 GTSNPN, CDR2 SVGIG (reference sequence). CDR3 size: 13 residues. The ends lost 1 base at V and 9 bases at J; junction bases unmatched: 5. The CDR3 DNA sequence: TGTGCCTGGAGTGCCGGGACAGGCGGTGAGCAGTTCTTC. It is translated as CAWSAGTGGEQFF.

The chain uses TRBV18 and TRBJ2-7; 15 bases agree with TRBD2. Trimming at V came to 5 bases and at J to 1 base, leaving 3 bases not matched to a gene. The V gene's germline CDR1 is KGHSH and CDR2 LQKENI. The CDR3 totals 16 residues. In DNA form, the CDR3 reads TGTGCCAGCTCAGCTGGACTAGCGGGAGGGTCCTACGAGCAGTACTTC. The encoded protein is CASSAGLAGGSYEQYF.

The rearrangement uses TRBV11-2 and TRBJ2-1, with 9 bases identical to TRBD2. The CDR3 spans 17 residues. Germline values: CDR1 SGHAT, CDR2 FQNNGV. The V segment lost 0 bases and the J segment 3 bases; nucleotides outside the gene matches: 6. CDR3 sequence: CASSLDGREGLYNEQFF. CDR3 in DNA: TGTGCCAGCAGCTTAGATGGGCGGGAGGGCCTCTACAATGAGCAGTTCTTC.

The J gene is TRBJ2-7, the V gene TRBV27, with D maybe TRBD2 (6 bases). Germline values: CDR1 MNHEY, CDR2 SMNVEV (reference sequence). Trimming left V 6 bases short and J 6 bases short, with 9 bases between. CDR3 size: 11 residues. In DNA form, the CDR3 reads TGTGCCAGCAGAAAGGGACTCGAGCAGTACTTC. The encoded protein is CASRKGLEQYF.

The V and J genes are TRBV9 and TRBJ1-1, with D maybe TRBD1 (5 bases). The CDR3 is 15 amino acids. Trimming took 0 bases from V and 4 from J, leaving 13 bases between them. Germline CDR1 is SGDLS and CDR2 is YYNGEE. The CDR3: CASSVGSGLGTEAFF. In nucleotides, the CDR3 is TGTGCCAGCAGCGTAGGTTCAGGGTTGGGCACTGAAGCTTTCTTT.

The CDR3 region has the DNA TGTGCCAGCAGTGAAGCCCCCGGCTCCTACGAGCAGTACTTC. Its protein is CASSEAPGSYEQYF. V and J are TRBV6-1 and TRBJ2-7; no clear D. The V gene's germline CDR1 is MNHNS and CDR2 SASEGT. This CDR3 contains 14 residues. Deletions cut 0 bases from V and 0 bases from J, with 6 bases between.

The rearrangement links TRBV9 to TRBJ2-7; D is possibly TRBD2 (6 bases). The CDR3 is 15 amino acids. Per germline, CDR1 SGDLS and CDR2 YYNGEE. Trimming took off 0 bases at V and 6 bases at J, with 16 bases between the two ends. CDR3 protein: CASSVGAGSTAEQYF. The DNA of the CDR3 is TGTGCCAGCAGCGTAGGCGCCGGGAGTACGGCCGAGCAGTACTTC.

The chain is built from TRBV7-3 and TRBJ2-2; the D gene is possibly TRBD1 (5 bases). The V end was cut by 5 bases, the J end by 1 base, with 11 bases between. Germline values: CDR1 SGHTA, CDR2 FQGTGA. The CDR3 totals 15 residues. The CDR3 sequence: CASSPDRRNTGELFF. In DNA form, the CDR3 reads TGTGCCAGCAGCCCAGACAGACGGAACACCGGGGAGCTGTTTTTT.

The chain employs TRBV11-2 and TRBJ2-5; D possibly corresponds to TRBD1 (6 bases). The V gene lost 5 bases and the J gene lost 2 bases, with 21 bases spanning the gap. There are 17 residues in the CDR3. Germline CDR1 is SGHAT and CDR2 is FQNNGV. CDR3 coding DNA: TGTGCCAGCAGCGTTTTCTCCTTACAGGGACGGCAAGAGACCCAGTACTTC. It specifies CASSVFSLQGRQETQYF.

The chain links TRBV29-1 to TRBJ2-7, with a tentative D call TRBD1 (6 bases). The germline V and J ends were trimmed by 6 bases and 2 bases, with 14 bases remaining between them. CDR1 and CDR2 (germline): SQVTM, ANQGSEA. The CDR3 is 13 residues long. CDR3 sequence reads: CSVPSDRTYEQYF. The CDR3 DNA sequence: TGCAGCGTGCCCTCGGACAGAACCTACGAGCAGTACTTC.

This chain connects TRBV10-3 to TRBJ1-3; 10 nucleotides align to TRBD1. The CDR3 has 16 residues. Germline-derived CDR1 and CDR2 are ENHRY and SYGVKD. J lost 2 bases, V lost 7 bases, and 8 bases had no gene match. CDR3: CAIIDRGRYPGNTIYF. CDR3 DNA sequence: TGTGCCATCATCGACAGGGGGCGGTATCCTGGAAACACCATATATTTT.